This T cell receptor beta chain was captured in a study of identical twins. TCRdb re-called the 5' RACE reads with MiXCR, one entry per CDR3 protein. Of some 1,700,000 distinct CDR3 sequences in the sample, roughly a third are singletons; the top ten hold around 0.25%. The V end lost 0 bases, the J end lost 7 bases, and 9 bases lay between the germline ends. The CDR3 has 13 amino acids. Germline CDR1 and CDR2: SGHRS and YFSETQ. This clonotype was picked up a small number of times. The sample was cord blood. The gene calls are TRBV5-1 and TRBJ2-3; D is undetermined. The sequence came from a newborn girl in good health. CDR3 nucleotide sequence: TGCGCCAGCAGCTTGGGGCAAGGCAATACGCAGTATTTT. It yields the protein CASSLGQGNTQYF.